The 28 T cell receptor beta chains in this list originate from one sample, sequenced in a study of shared clonotypes between healthy human individuals. Sequencing was performed with immunoSEQ multiplex PCR; in TCRdb, only in-frame clones are kept and a portion is missing. The table has some 1.1 million clones, approximately 77% seen once. The specimen sequenced was memory CD4+ T cells from PBMCs. Subset here: CD45RA-negative fraction. The receptors were gathered from a man aged 18-30 years in good health. Some clones in this sample may be carry-over from other donors' samples.

This chain connects TRBV28 to TRBJ1-2, with 7 nucleotides matching TRBD1. The CDR3 sequence is 18 residues long. CDR1 and CDR2 (germline): MDHEN, SYDVKM. Trimming at V came to 3 bases and at J to 7 bases, leaving 20 bases not matched to a gene. The CDR3 reads CASSFAGLPGGGEVGYTF. In DNA form, the CDR3 reads TGTGCCAGCAGTTTCGCTGGGCTCCCAGGGGGGGGAGAGGTTGGCTACACCTTC.

The chain couples TRBV28 to TRBJ2-7; D is possibly TRBD1 (5 bases). Trimming left V 4 bases short and J 0 bases short, with 13 bases between. This CDR3 is 15 amino acids long. Germline V CDR1 and CDR2: MDHEN, SYDVKM. The chain's CDR3 is CASSSARQRSYEQYF. DNA of the CDR3: TGTGCCAGCAGTTCTGCGCGACAGCGCTCCTACGAGCAGTACTTC.

The chain is built from TRBV14 and TRBJ2-2; 10 bases align to TRBD2. With V trimmed by 0 bases and J by 4 bases, 5 bases remained unmatched. CDR1 is SGHDN and CDR2 is FVKESK in the germline V gene. The CDR3 is 17 amino acids. Here the CDR3 reads CASSQDRLAGVTGELFF. CDR3 nucleotide sequence: TGTGCCAGCAGCCAAGATCGGCTAGCGGGGGTCACCGGGGAGCTGTTTTTT.

The J gene is TRBJ2-2, the V gene TRBV30; the D is unclear. Germline V gene lookup returns CDR1 GTSNPN and CDR2 SVGIG (reference sequence). V lost 8 bases and J 4 bases, leaving 17 bases between the germline ends. The CDR3 sequence is 14 residues long. The CDR3 loop reads CARGVPASTGELFF. In DNA, the CDR3 is TGTGCCCGAGGCGTCCCAGCATCCACCGGGGAGCTGTTTTTT.

Only one count was recorded for this clone. The chain combines TRBV29-1 with TRBJ2-6; D is perhaps TRBD1 (5 bases). CDR1 is SQVTM, CDR2 ANQGSEA, per germline. The CDR3 has 13 amino acids. The V end lost 5 bases, the J end lost 4 bases, and 9 bases lay between the germline ends. The CDR3 loop reads CSVQGSGANVLTF. The DNA for the CDR3 is TGCAGCGTTCAGGGTTCCGGGGCCAACGTCCTGACTTTC.

Comment on this clone: The CDR3 does not end in the conserved phenylalanine or tryptophan, so this is likely a read error. CDR3 sequence: CASSLEAASLGYTL. The CDR3 coding sequence is TGTGCCAGCAGCTTGGAGGCAGCATCACTCGGCTACACCCTC. This chain connects TRBV5-4 to TRBJ1-2; D is uncertain. The CDR3 runs 14 residues. Looked up from germline, CDR1 is SGHNT and CDR2 is YYREEE (reference sequence). With 0 bases removed from V and 8 bases from J, the gap between germline ends came to 14 bases.

V gene TRBV6-1 combines with J gene TRBJ2-5, with unresolved D. The CDR3 is 13 residues long. The V end was cut by 1 base, the J end by 4 bases, with 7 bases between. CDR1 MNHNS and CDR2 SASEGT come from the germline V gene. In DNA form, the CDR3 reads TGTGCCAGCAGTGAAGACAGAGGAGAGACCCAGTACTTC. It codes for CASSEDRGETQYF.

The chain uses TRBV7-3 and TRBJ1-1, with no clear D. Looked up from germline, CDR1 is SGHTA and CDR2 is FQGTGA. Trimming took off 3 bases at V and 2 bases at J, with 7 bases between the two ends. This CDR3 contains 13 residues. The DNA for the CDR3 is TGTGCCAGCAGCTTTCGTGCCAACACTGAAGCTTTCTTT. It codes for CASSFRANTEAFF.

This chain links TRBV10-3 with TRBJ1-5; D is undetermined. Between the trimmed V and J ends, which lost 10 bases and 3 bases, there was a span of 19 bases. The CDR3 runs 15 residues. CDR1 is ENHRY, CDR2 SYGVKD, per germline. As DNA, the CDR3 is TGTGCCACACGTGGCACTGGGGAATTCAATCAGCCCCAGCATTTT. Protein sequence: CATRGTGEFNQPQHF.

Comment on this clone: Additional DNA sequences in this sample encode the identical CDR3. This rearrangement joins TRBV2 to TRBJ2-3, with no clear D. CDR3 length: 14 residues. Germline lookup yields CDR1 SNHLY and CDR2 FYNNEI. Between the trimmed V and J ends, which lost 3 bases and 0 bases, there was a span of 7 bases. CDR3 DNA sequence: TGTGCCAGCAGTGACTCAGCTAGCACAGATACGCAGTATTTT. Protein sequence: CASSDSASTDTQYF.

Notes on this clone: At the DNA level, this CDR3 is encoded by other sequences in the same sample as well. This rearrangement joins TRBV5-4 to TRBJ2-7; 7 bases match TRBD2. The CDR3 spans 13 residues. Trimming took 6 bases from V and 7 from J; bases not matched to a gene: 10. The germline V gene encodes CDR1 SGHNT and CDR2 YYREEE (reference sequence). The CDR3 region is CASTDGLAAEQYF. As DNA, the CDR3 is TGTGCCAGCACCGATGGGCTAGCGGCGGAGCAGTACTTC.

The V call is TRBV28, the J call TRBJ2-7; possible D gene TRBD1, 5 bases. Trimming cost V 5 bases and J 0 bases, with 14 bases left between them. Germline V gene data show CDR1 as MDHEN and CDR2 as SYDVKM. The CDR3 sequence is 15 residues long. CDR3 in DNA: TGTGCCAGCAGTCGCCTCCGACAGAGCTCCTACGAGCAGTACTTC. This gives the protein CASSRLRQSSYEQYF.

This sequence joins TRBV10-3 and TRBJ2-5; the D gene is possibly TRBD2 (5 bases). This CDR3 has 15 amino acids. Trimming removed 3 bases from V and 7 bases from J, with 18 bases in between. Germline V CDR1 and CDR2: ENHRY, SYGVKD. The chain's CDR3 is CAISDLSEGGGTQYF. The CDR3 DNA is TGTGCCATCAGTGATCTATCGGAAGGAGGCGGGACCCAGTACTTC.

The table lists this clone with a count of one. The rearrangement joins TRBV5-1 to TRBJ1-4, with a possible D match to TRBD1 (5 bases). Per the germline V gene, CDR1 is SGHRS and CDR2 is YFSETQ. V was cut by 4 bases and J by 6 bases, with 16 bases left in between. The CDR3 has 15 amino acids. The CDR3 nucleotides read TGCGCCAGCAGCGCGGCGGGGACGGCTTATGAAAAACTGTTTTTT. It specifies CASSAAGTAYEKLFF.

The chain employs TRBV5-6 and TRBJ2-1, with TRBD2 matching 11 bases. The CDR3 has 15 residues. V shed 0 bases, J shed 5 bases, and the junction held 1 base outside the gene matches. Germline values: CDR1 SGHDT, CDR2 YYEEEE. DNA for the CDR3: TGTGCCAGCAGCTTGGTGACTAGCGGGAACAATGAGCAGTTCTTC. Protein: CASSLVTSGNNEQFF.

The chain carries TRBV5-1 and TRBJ2-7; possibly TRBD2 for D (7 bases). The CDR3 totals 17 residues. The V and J ends lost 0 bases and 4 bases respectively, with 20 bases between them. Germline V lookup: CDR1 SGHRS, CDR2 YFSETQ. As DNA, the CDR3 is TGCGCCAGCAGCTTGGAGGGGGACTACTCAGGATGGTACGAGCAGTACTTC. Translating gives CASSLEGDYSGWYEQYF.

This clone came up a few times. The genes are TRBV20-1 and TRBJ1-1, with D tentatively TRBD1 (5 bases). Per germline, CDR1 DFQATT and CDR2 SNEGSKA (reference sequence). Trimming stripped 7 bases from V and 4 bases from J, with 10 bases between. There are 11 residues in the CDR3. CDR3 sequence reads: CSVQGPTEAFF. CDR3 in DNA: TGCAGTGTGCAGGGACCCACTGAAGCTTTCTTT.

The chain carries TRBV6-1 and TRBJ1-5, with TRBD1 matching over 7 bases. The CDR3 spans 15 residues. V lost 0 bases and J lost 5; bases outside the gene matches: 4. In germline, CDR1 is MNHNS, CDR2 SASEGT. The CDR3 region has the DNA TGTGCCAGCAGTGAAGCTGGGACAGTTTATCAGCCCCAGCATTTT. Translation: CASSEAGTVYQPQHF.

The V gene is TRBV6-6, the J gene TRBJ2-7; 8 bases align to TRBD2. CDR1 and CDR2 (germline): MNHNY, SVGAGI (reference sequence). The CDR3 extends over 15 amino acids. V shed 5 bases, J shed 4 bases, and the junction held 10 bases outside the gene matches. The CDR3 DNA sequence: TGTGCCAGCAGTGGCTCCGGGACTAGACATTACGAGCAGTACTTC. Translating it yields CASSGSGTRHYEQYF.

CDR3 sequence: CASSEGGSGTGIYGYTF. The CDR3 nucleotides read TGTGCCAGCAGTGAAGGGGGGAGCGGGACAGGGATTTATGGCTACACCTTC. The chain is built from TRBV2 and TRBJ1-2; 9 bases match TRBD1. Looked up from germline, CDR1 is SNHLY and CDR2 is FYNNEI. V lost 1 base and J lost 5; bases outside the gene matches: 11. The CDR3 totals 17 residues.

The table lists this clone with a few counts. The V gene is TRBV4-3, the J gene TRBJ1-1; TRBD1 might be the D (6 bases). V shed 4 bases and J shed 3 bases, with 15 bases lying between them. The CDR3 length is 15 residues. From germline, CDR1 is LGHNA and CDR2 YSLEER. The CDR3 DNA is TGCGCCAGCAGCCTTCAACAGGGTGGAGACACTGAAGCTTTCTTT. It is translated as CASSLQQGGDTEAFF.

This chain joins TRBV7-2 and TRBJ2-1, with 7 nucleotides matching TRBD2. This CDR3 has 15 residues. V lost 9 bases and J lost 5; bases outside the gene matches: 13. Germline V CDR1 and CDR2: SGHTA, FQGNSA. This CDR3 reads CARRRSGRADNEQFF. Here the CDR3 DNA reads TGTGCCAGAAGGCGAAGTGGGAGGGCCGACAATGAGCAGTTCTTC.

This rearrangement joins TRBV14 to TRBJ2-1, with 10 bases lining up with TRBD2. Germline CDR1 is SGHDN and CDR2 is FVKESK. V lost 5 bases and J lost 3; bases outside the gene matches: 4. The CDR3 consists of 15 residues. DNA for the CDR3: TGTGCCAGCAGCTTACGACTAGCGGGCTACAATGAGCAGTTCTTC. Its protein is CASSLRLAGYNEQFF.

There are a few counts of this clone. The V call is TRBV10-1, the J call TRBJ2-1, with TRBD1 identical over 8 bases. This CDR3 has 13 amino acids. The V segment lost 7 bases and the J segment 7 bases; nucleotides outside the gene matches: 6. CDR1 and CDR2 from the germline V gene are WNHNN and SYGVQD (reference sequence). CDR3 coding DNA: TGCGCCAGCATCTTCAGGGGGCCTAATGAGCAGTTCTTC. This gives the protein CASIFRGPNEQFF.

The chain joins TRBV5-1 to TRBJ1-1, with a possible D match to TRBD1 (5 bases). The length of the CDR3 is 16 residues. V was cut by 6 bases and J by 5 bases, with 23 bases left in between. CDR1 is SGHRS, CDR2 YFSETQ, per germline. This chain's CDR3 is CASTPTRGAPRTEAFF. The DNA for the CDR3 is TGCGCCAGCACCCCGACCCGGGGCGCGCCCCGGACTGAAGCTTTCTTT.

V gene TRBV25-1 combines with J gene TRBJ2-1; 12 bases match TRBD2. Germline lookup yields CDR1 MGHDK and CDR2 SYGVNS. The CDR3 is made up of 16 amino acids. The V segment lost 4 bases and the J segment 2 bases; nucleotides outside the gene matches: 3. CDR3 DNA: TGTGCCAGCAGTGGGACTAGCGGGAAAGCCTACAATGAGCAGTTCTTC. As protein: CASSGTSGKAYNEQFF.

The gene calls are TRBV14 and TRBJ2-7; D is ambiguous. CDR3 length: 12 amino acids. Germline CDR1 reads SGHDN; CDR2 reads FVKESK. V gave up 0 bases and J gave up 3 bases, with 3 bases separating them. This chain's CDR3 is CASSQDFYEQYF. CDR3 nucleotide sequence: TGTGCCAGCAGCCAAGATTTCTACGAGCAGTACTTC.

This sequence joins TRBV10-3 and TRBJ1-3; 7 bases line up with TRBD1. The CDR3 has 14 residues. CDR1 is ENHRY, CDR2 SYGVKD, per germline. Trimming cost V 9 bases and J 6 bases; bases outside gene matches: 11. The CDR3 DNA reads as TGTGCCATTACAAAAGGGGGCTTCGAAAACACCATATATTTT. Translated, it gives CAITKGGFENTIYF.